The next 5 T cell receptor beta chains were all read from a single sample in a study of patients and donors after allogeneic stem cell transplantation. TCRdb used MiXCR to reprocess the RT-PCR reads, holding one entry per CDR3 protein. The profile shows about 230,000 distinct CDR3 sequences, roughly 15% of them singletons. The specimen sequenced was blood, either unsorted or a sorted T cell fraction (not recorded which). The receptors come from a human donor who was either an allogeneic HSCT recipient or a stem cell or donor lymphocyte infusion donor (not recorded which). It is not recorded whose cells these are; they may come from a transplant donor.

In its sample, this clonotype was seen a few times. The chain employs TRBV11-3 and TRBJ2-3; 9 bases line up with TRBD2. J was trimmed by 4 bases and V by 3 bases; bases with no gene match: 8. The CDR3 has 16 amino acids. Germline CDR1 SGHNT, CDR2 YENEEA. CDR3 sequence (DNA): TGTGCCAGCAGCTTCGGTGCGACTAGCGGAGCAGATACGCAGTATTTT. Its translation: CASSFGATSGADTQYF.

This clonotype was picked up a small number of times. The chain couples TRBV2 to TRBJ2-3; D remains ambiguous. From germline, CDR1 is SNHLY and CDR2 FYNNEI. V was trimmed by 4 bases and J by 1 base, leaving 9 bases between them. This CDR3 is 14 amino acids long. The CDR3 nucleotides are TGTGCCAGCAGTGTGAGGCAACGCACAGATACGCAGTATTTT. It specifies CASSVRQRTDTQYF.

V gene TRBV23-1 combines with J gene TRBJ2-5; D gene uncertain. TRBV23-1 qualifies as an ORF whose function is uncertain. The CDR3 length is 12 residues. Deletions cut 8 bases from V and 5 bases from J, with 12 bases between. In DNA form, the CDR3 reads TGCGCCAGCGGCAGGAATGGGGAGACCCAGTACTTC. This encodes CASGRNGETQYF.

This clonotype has a handful of counts. The chain recombines TRBV4-2 with TRBJ2-7, with 9 bases aligning to TRBD2. The germline CDR1 and CDR2 sequences are LGHNA and YNFKEQ. This CDR3 spans 16 amino acids. V trimming: 0 bases; J trimming: 3 bases; junction bases outside the gene matches: 6. The CDR3 sequence is CASSQELLAGRYEQYF. CDR3 coding DNA: TGTGCCAGCAGCCAAGAGTTGCTAGCGGGACGCTACGAGCAGTACTTC.

The chain joins TRBV19 to TRBJ1-4; D is unresolved. V gave up 11 bases and J gave up 8 bases, with 15 bases separating them. The CDR3 is made up of 12 amino acids. Germline values: CDR1 LNHDA, CDR2 SQIVND (reference sequence). The CDR3 sequence: CASSLGYEKLFF. The CDR3, as DNA: TGTGCCTCTTCCCTGGGTTACGAAAAACTGTTTTTT.